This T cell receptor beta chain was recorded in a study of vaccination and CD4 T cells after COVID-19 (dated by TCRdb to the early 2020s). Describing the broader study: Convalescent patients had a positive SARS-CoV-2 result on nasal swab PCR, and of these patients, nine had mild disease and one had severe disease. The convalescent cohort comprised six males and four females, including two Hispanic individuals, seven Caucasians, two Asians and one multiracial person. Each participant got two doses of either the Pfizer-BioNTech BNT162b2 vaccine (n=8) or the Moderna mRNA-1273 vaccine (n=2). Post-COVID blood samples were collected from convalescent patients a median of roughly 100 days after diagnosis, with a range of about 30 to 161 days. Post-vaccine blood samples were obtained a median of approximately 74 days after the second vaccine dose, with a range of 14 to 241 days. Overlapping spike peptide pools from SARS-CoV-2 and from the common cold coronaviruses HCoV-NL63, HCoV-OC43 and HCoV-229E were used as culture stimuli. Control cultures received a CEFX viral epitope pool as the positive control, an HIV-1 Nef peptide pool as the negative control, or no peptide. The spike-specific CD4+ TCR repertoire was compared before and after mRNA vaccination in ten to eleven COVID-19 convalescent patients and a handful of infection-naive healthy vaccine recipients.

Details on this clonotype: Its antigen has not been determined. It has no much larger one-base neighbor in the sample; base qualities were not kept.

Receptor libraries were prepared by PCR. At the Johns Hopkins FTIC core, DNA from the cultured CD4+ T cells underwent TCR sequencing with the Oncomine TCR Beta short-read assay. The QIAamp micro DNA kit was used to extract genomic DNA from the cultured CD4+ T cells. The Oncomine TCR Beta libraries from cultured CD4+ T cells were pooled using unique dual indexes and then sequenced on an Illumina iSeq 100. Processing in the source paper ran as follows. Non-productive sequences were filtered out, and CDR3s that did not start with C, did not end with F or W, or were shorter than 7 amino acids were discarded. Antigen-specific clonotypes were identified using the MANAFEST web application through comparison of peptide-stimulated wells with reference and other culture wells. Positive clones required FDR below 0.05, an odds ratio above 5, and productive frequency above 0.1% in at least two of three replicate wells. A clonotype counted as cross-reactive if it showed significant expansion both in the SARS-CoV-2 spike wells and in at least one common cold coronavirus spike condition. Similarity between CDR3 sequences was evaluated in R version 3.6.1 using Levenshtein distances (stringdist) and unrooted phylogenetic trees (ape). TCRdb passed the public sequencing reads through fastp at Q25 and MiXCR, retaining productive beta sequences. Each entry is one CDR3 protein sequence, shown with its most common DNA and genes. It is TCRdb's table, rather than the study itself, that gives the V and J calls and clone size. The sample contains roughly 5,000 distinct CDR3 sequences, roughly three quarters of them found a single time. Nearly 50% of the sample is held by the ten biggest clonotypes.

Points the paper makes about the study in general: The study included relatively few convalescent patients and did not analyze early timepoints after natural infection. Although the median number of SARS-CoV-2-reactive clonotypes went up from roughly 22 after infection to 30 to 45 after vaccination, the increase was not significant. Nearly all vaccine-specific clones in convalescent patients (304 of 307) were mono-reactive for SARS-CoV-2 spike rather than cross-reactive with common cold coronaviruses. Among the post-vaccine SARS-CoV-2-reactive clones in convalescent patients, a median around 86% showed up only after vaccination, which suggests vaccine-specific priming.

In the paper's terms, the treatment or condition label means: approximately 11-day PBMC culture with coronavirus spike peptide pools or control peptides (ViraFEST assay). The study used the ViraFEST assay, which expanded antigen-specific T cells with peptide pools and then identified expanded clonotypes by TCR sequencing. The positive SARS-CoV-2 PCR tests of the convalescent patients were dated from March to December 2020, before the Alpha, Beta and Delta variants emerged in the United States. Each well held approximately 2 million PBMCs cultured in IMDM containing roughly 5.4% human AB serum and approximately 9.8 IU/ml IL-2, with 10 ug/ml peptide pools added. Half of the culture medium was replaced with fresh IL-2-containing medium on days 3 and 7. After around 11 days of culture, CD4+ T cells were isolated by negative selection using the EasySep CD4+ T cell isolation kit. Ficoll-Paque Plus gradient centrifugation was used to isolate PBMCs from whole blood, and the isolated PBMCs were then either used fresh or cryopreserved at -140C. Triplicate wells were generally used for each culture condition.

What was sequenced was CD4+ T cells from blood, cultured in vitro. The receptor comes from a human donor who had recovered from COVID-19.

The CDR3 region has the sequence CASSYWNQPQHF. The DNA sequence is given as TGTGCCAGCAGTTACTGGAATCAGCCCCAGCATTTT. Recombination connected TRBV6-2 or TRBV6-3 to TRBJ1-5; confidence is insufficient to name the D gene. V is reduced by 1 base and J by 4 bases, leaving a spacing of 2 bases between them. CDR3 length: 12 amino acids, cysteine to phenylalanine. The retained sequence is limited to the CDR3, 36 bases, with the frame set at the first base. Via the germline V gene, CDR1 is MNHEY and CDR2 SVGEGT.